The next 11 T cell receptor beta chains were all read from a single sample in a study of technical replicates of blood from a few donors. Here immunoSEQ multiplex PCR was the method, and the copy in TCRdb shows in-frame clones only, minus some. Among approximately 70,000 clones listed, about 92% were seen once. Sequences were obtained from T cells isolated from PBMCs. The receptors come from a human donor in good health.

The V and J genes are TRBV9 and TRBJ1-6; 9 positions match TRBD1. V shed 3 bases, J shed 10 bases, and the junction held 11 bases outside the gene matches. The CDR3 extends over 16 amino acids. Germline-derived CDR1 and CDR2 are SGDLS and YYNGEE. CDR3 nucleotide sequence: TGTGCCAGCAGCGCCCCGGGACAGGGTATGGGATCACCCCTCCACTTT. Translating gives CASSAPGQGMGSPLHF.

The chain links TRBV19 to TRBJ1-5; D remains unclear. The CDR3 is made up of 13 amino acids. From germline, CDR1 is LNHDA and CDR2 SQIVND (reference sequence). Trimming shortened V by 5 bases and J by 5 bases, and 10 bases separated the two germline ends. DNA of the CDR3: TGTGCCAGTAGTCTTCTACTAGATCAGCCCCAGCATTTT. Protein sequence: CASSLLLDQPQHF.

V and J are TRBV30 and TRBJ2-1, with a tentative D call TRBD2 (6 bases). This CDR3 is built from 13 residues. Germline V lookup: CDR1 GTSNPN, CDR2 SVGIG (reference sequence). DNA for the CDR3: TGTGCTAGAAGGAGGGAGGTCAACAATGAGCAGTTCTTC. This translates into CARRREVNNEQFF.

The CDR3 region has the DNA TGTGCCAGCATGCGTGATCTATCTTTCGGAGCCTACGAGCAGTACTTC. It is translated as CASMRDLSFGAYEQYF. V usage is TRBV5-8 and J usage is TRBJ2-7; no clear D gene. CDR1 SGHTS and CDR2 YDEGEE come from the germline V gene. The CDR3 loop spans 16 amino acids. The V end lost 6 bases, the J end lost 2 bases, and 21 bases lay between the germline ends.

This chain links TRBV29-1 with TRBJ1-2; TRBD1 matches at 8 bases. The V segment lost 6 bases and the J segment 5 bases; nucleotides outside the gene matches: 8. CDR3 size: 13 residues. Germline lookup yields CDR1 SQVTM and CDR2 ANQGSEA. The CDR3 protein is CSVRTGPLYGYTF. For the CDR3, the DNA is TGCAGCGTGAGGACAGGGCCCCTTTATGGCTACACCTTC.

The chain has TRBV28 and TRBJ2-7, with D tentatively TRBD1 (5 bases). The CDR3 has 14 residues. Germline-derived CDR1 and CDR2 are MDHEN and SYDVKM. This chain's CDR3 is CGGTDTLSSYEQYF. CDR3 DNA sequence: TGTGGGGGAACGGACACTCTAAGCTCCTACGAGCAGTACTTC.

The gene calls are TRBV28 and TRBJ2-1; TRBD2 is a possible D gene (5 bases). V lost 10 bases and J 11 bases, leaving 21 bases between the germline ends. Germline loops: CDR1 MDHEN, CDR2 SYDVKM. The CDR3 sequence is 13 residues long. The CDR3 region has the DNA TGTGCCACTGACACCCTACTAGACACGCAGCAGTTCTTC. Protein sequence: CATDTLLDTQQFF.

The J gene is TRBJ2-5, the V gene TRBV29-1; weak D call: TRBD1 (7 bases). This CDR3 comprises 16 residues. Per the germline V gene, CDR1 is SQVTM and CDR2 is ANQGSEA. Trimming removed 7 bases from V and 4 bases from J, with 25 bases in between. CDR3 bases: TGCAGCGCCAGGGGGGCAGGGGGTACGGGGATAGAGACCCAGTACTTC. Protein: CSARGAGGTGIETQYF.

The chain joins TRBV9 to TRBJ2-2; D uncertain. V lost 5 bases to trimming and J lost 1 base, with 6 bases between them. The CDR3 extends over 13 amino acids. Germline-derived CDR1 and CDR2 are SGDLS and YYNGEE. CDR3 in amino acids: CASRAGNTGELFF. The CDR3 DNA reads TGTGCCAGCAGAGCAGGGAACACCGGGGAGCTGTTTTTT.

The chain recombines TRBV27 with TRBJ2-1, with TRBD2 identical over 7 bases. The CDR3 spans 14 residues. V was pared by 7 bases and J by 5 bases, with 8 bases of the junction left unmatched. The germline CDR1 and CDR2 sequences are MNHEY and SMNVEV (reference sequence). The DNA for the CDR3 is TGTGCCAGCACCCTGGGGGGGTTGGACAATGAGCAGTTCTTC. This sequence encodes CASTLGGLDNEQFF.

The gene calls are TRBV5-4 and TRBJ2-7, with 9 bases fitting TRBD1. Germline CDR1 is SGHNT and CDR2 is YYREEE (reference sequence). Trimming removed 4 bases from V and 5 bases from J; junction bases left unmatched: 10. The CDR3 consists of 15 residues. As DNA, the CDR3 is TGTGCCAGCAGCCCAACCGGGACAGGGTCCCACGAGCAGTACTTC. This sequence encodes CASSPTGTGSHEQYF.